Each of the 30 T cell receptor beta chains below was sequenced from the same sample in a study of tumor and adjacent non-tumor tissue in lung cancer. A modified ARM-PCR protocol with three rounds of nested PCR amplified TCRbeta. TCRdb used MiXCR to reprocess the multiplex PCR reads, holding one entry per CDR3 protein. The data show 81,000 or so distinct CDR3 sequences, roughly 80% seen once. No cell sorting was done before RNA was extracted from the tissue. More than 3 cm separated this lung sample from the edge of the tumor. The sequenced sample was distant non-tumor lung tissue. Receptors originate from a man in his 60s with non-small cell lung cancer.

The CDR3 DNA sequence: TGTGCCAGCAGCTTTGGAATGAACACTGAAGCTTTCTTT. Protein: CASSFGMNTEAFF. The chain joins TRBV7-3 to TRBJ1-1; D gene ambiguous. Germline assignment: CDR1 SGHTA and CDR2 FQGTGA. CDR3 length equals 13 residues. V lost 3 bases to trimming and J lost 0 bases, with 5 bases between them.

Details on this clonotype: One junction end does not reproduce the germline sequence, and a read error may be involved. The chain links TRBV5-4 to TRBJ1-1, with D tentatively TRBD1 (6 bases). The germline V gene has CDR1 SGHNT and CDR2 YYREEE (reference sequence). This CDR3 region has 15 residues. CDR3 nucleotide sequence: TGTGCCTGCAGCTCAGGGACAATGAGGAACACTGAAGTTTTCTTT. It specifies CACSSGTMRNTEVFF.

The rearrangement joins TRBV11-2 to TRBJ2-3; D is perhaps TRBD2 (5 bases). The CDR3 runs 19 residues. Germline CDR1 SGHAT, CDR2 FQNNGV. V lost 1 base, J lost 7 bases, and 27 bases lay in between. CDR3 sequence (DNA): TGTGCCAGCAGCTTAGTGGGTGGGCGCGCGGGCAATCAGACAAATACGCAGTATTTT. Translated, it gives CASSLVGGRAGNQTNTQYF. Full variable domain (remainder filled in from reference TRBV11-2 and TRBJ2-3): EAGVAQSPRYKIIEKRQSVAFWCNPISGHATLYWYQQILGQGPKLLIQFQNNGVVDDSQLPKDRFSAERLKGVDSTLKIQPAKLEDSAVYLCASSLVGGRAGNQTNTQYFGPGTRLTVL.

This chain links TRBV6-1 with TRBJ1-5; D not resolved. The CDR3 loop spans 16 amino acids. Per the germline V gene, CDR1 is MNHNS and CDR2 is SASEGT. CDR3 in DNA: TGTGTCAGGAGACCCGTCGGAGGGTATAGCAATCAGCCCCAGCATTTT. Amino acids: CVRRPVGGYSNQPQHF.

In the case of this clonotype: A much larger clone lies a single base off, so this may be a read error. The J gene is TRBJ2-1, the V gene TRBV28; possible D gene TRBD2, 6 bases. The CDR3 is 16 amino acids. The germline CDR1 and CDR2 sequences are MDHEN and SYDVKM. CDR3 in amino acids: CASSSTGTRTYNEQIF. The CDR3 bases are TGTGCCAGCAGTTCTACCGGGACTCGTACCTACAATGAGCAGATCTTC.

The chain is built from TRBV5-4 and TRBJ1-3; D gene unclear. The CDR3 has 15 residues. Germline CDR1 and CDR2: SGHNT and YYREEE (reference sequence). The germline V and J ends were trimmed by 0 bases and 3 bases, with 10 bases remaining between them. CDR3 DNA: TGTGCCAGCAGCTTGGGAATAGTCAGTGGAAACACCATATATTTT. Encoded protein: CASSLGIVSGNTIYF.

CDR3 sequence reads: CASTTGEGWSEAFF. The CDR3 nucleotides read TGTGCCAGCACTACAGGGGAGGGATGGTCTGAAGCTTTCTTT. The chain is built from TRBV12-3 or TRBV12-4 and TRBJ1-1; 7 positions match TRBD1. The CDR3 totals 14 residues. Unmatched junction bases numbered 11, after V lost 7 bases and J lost 6 bases.

The CDR3: CASSHDKPGRNTQYF. The CDR3 region has the DNA TGCGCCAGCAGCCATGACAAGCCGGGGCGAAATACGCAGTATTTT. The rearrangement uses TRBV4-3 and TRBJ2-3, with D tentatively TRBD1 or TRBD2 (5 bases each). The CDR3 has 15 residues. Germline CDR1 reads LGHNA; CDR2 reads YSLEER. Trimming removed 3 bases from V and 7 bases from J, with 17 bases in between.

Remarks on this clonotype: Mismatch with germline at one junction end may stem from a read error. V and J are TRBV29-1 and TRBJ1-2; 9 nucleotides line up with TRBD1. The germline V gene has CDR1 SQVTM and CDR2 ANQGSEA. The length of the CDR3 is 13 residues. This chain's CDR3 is CGVVLGTGSVYTF. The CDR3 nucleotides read TGCGGCGTTGTGCTAGGGACAGGGTCTGTCTACACCTTC.

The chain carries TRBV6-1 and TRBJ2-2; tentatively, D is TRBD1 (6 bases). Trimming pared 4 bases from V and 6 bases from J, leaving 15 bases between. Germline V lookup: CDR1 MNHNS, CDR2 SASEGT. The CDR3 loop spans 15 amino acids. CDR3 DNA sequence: TGTGCCAGCAGTGCCTCAGGCGAGGGGGCCGGGGAGCTGTTTTTT. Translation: CASSASGEGAGELFF.

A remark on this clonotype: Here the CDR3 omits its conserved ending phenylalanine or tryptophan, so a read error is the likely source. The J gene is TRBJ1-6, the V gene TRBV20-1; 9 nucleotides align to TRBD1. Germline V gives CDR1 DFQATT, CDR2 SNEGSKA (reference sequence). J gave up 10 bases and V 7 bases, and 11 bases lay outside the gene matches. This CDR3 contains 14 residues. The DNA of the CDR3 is TGCAGTGTTATCCGGGACAGGGACGGGTCACCCCTCCACGCT. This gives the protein CSVIRDRDGSPLHA.

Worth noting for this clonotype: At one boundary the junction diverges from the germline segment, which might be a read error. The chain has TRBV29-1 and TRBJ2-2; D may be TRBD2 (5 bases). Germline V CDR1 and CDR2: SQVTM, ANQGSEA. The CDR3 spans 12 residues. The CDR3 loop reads CSAGRHSGELFF. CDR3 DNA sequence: TGCAGCGCTGGGCGACATTCCGGGGAGCTGTTCTTT.

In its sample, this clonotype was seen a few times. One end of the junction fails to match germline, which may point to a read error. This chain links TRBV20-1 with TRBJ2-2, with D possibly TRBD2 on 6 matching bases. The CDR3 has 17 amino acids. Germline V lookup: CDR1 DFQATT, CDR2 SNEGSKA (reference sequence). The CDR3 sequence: CSVRVSGGGSNTGELFF. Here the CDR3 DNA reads TGCAGTGTTAGAGTTTCGGGTGGGGGGAGCAACACCGGGGAGTTGTTTTTT.

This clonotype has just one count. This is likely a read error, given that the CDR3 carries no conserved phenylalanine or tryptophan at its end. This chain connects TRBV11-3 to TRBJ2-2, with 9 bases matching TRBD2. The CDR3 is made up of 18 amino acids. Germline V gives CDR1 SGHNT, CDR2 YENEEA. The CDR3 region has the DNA TGTGCAAGCAGCTCCCGGGGAGCGGGAGGATACAGTGCCGGGGAGCTGTTTTCT. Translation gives CASSSRGAGGYSAGELFS.

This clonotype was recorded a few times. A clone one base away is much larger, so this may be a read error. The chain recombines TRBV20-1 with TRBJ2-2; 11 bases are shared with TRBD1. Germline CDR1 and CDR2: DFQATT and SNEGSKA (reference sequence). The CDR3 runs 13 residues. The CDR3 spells CSAPRTGGGEPFF. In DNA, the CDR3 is TGCAGTGCCCCAAGGACAGGGGGCGGGGAGCCGTTTTTT.

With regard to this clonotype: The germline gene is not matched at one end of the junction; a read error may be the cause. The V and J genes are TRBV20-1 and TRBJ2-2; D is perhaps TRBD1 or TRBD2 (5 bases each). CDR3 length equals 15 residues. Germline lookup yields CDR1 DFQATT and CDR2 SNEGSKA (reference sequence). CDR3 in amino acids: CCARAGTLWGGELFF. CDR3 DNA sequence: TGCTGTGCAAGAGCAGGGACCCTTTGGGGTGGGGAGCTGTTTTTT.

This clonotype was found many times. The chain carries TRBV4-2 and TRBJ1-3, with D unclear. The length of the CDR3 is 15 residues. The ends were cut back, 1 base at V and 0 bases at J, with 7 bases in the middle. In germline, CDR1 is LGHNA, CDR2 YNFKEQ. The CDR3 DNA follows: TGTGCCAGCAGCCAAGGGTTCCCCTCTGGAAACACCATATATTTT. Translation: CASSQGFPSGNTIYF.

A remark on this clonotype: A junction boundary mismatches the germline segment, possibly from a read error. In nucleotides, the CDR3 is TGTGCCGGCAGTTACGTGGGACTAGCGGGAGGGCAGAACGAGCAGTACTTC. This codes for CAGSYVGLAGGQNEQYF. This chain connects TRBV6-2 or TRBV6-3 to TRBJ2-7; TRBD2 aligns across 16 bases. Germline V CDR1 and CDR2: MNHEY, SVGEGT. The CDR3 has 17 residues.

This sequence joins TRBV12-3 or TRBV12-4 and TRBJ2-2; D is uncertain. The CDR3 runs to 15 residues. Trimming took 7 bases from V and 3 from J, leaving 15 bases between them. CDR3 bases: TGTGCCAGCAATCCCCCCACCGCGGACACCGGGGAGCTGTTTTTT. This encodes CASNPPTADTGELFF.

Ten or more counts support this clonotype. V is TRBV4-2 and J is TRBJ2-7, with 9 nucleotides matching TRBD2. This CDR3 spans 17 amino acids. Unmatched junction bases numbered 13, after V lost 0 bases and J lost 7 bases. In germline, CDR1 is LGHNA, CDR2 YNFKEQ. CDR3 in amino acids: CASSQDIAGAALFEQYF. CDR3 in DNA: TGTGCCAGCAGCCAAGATATAGCGGGAGCGGCGTTGTTTGAGCAGTACTTC.

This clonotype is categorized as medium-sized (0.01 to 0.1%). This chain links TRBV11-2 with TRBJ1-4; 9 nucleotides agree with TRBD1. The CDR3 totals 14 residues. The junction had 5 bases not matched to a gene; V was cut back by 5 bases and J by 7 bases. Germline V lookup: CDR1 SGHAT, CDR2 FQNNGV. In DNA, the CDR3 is TGTGCCAGCAGCCTGGACAGGGGATTTGAAAAACTGTTTTTT. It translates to CASSLDRGFEKLFF.

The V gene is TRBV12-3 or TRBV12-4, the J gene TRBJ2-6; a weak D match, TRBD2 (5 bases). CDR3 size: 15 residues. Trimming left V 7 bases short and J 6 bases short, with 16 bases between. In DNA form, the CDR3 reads TGTGCCAGCAAGCCTCCGGGAACTGAGGCCAACGTCCTGACTTTC. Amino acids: CASKPPGTEANVLTF.

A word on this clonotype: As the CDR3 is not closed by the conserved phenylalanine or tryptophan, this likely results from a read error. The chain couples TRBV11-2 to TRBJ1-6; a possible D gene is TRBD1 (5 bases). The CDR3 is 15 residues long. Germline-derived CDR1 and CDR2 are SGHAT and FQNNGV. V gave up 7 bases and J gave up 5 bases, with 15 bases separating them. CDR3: CASNLEEDNNSPLHS. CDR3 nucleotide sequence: TGTGCCAGCAATTTAGAAGAGGACAATAATTCACCCCTCCACTCT.

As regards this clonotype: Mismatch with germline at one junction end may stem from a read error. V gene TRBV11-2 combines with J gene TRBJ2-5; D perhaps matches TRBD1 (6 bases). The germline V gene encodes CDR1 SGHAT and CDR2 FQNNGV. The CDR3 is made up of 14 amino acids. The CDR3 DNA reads TGTGCCAGCAGCACCGGACAGTTTCTGGAGACACAGTACTTC. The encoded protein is CASSTGQFLETQYF.

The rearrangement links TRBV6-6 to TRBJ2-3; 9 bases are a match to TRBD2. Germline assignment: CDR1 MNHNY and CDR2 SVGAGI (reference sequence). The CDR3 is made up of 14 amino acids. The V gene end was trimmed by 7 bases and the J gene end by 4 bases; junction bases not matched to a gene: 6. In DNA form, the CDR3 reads TGTGCCAGCACAAGACTAGCGGTGGCAGATACGCAGTATTTT. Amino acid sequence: CASTRLAVADTQYF.

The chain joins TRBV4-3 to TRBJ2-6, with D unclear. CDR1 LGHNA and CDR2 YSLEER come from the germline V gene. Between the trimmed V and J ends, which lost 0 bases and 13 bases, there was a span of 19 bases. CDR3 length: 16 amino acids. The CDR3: CASSQEAVSWVNVLTF. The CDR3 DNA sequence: TGCGCCAGCAGCCAAGAGGCGGTGTCTTGGGTCAATGTCCTGACTTTC.

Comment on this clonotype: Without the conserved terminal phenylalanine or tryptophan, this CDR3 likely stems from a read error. CDR3 sequence: CASSLALRHRQGAYSPLHL. The CDR3 DNA reads TGTGCCAGCAGTTTAGCCCTTCGCCATCGACAGGGGGCGTATTCACCCCTCCACTTA. The rearrangement joins TRBV7-9 to TRBJ1-6; 10 positions match TRBD1. CDR3 size: 19 residues. CDR1 and CDR2 from the germline V gene are SEHNR and FQNEAQ (reference sequence).

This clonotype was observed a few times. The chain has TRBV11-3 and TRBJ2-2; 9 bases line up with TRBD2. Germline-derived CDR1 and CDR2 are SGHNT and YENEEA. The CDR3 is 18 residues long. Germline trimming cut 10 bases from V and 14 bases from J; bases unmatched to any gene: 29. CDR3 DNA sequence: TGTGCCAATAGCTCCCGGGGAGCGGGAGGATACAGAGCCGGAGAACTGTTTTTT. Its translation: CANSSRGAGGYRAGELFF.

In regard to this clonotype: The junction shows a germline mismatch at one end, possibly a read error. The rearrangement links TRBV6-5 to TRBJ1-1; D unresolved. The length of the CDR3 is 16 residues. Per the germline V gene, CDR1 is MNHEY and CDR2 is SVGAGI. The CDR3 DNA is TGTGCCAGCATAACCCGAAGGCTACGCGGAAACGCTGAAGCTATCTTT. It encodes CASITRRLRGNAEAIF.

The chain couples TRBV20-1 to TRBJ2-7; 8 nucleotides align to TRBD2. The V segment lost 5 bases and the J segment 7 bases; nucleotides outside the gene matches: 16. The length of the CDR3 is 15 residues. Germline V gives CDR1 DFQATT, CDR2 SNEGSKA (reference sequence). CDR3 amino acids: CSAGSGTRGLKEQYF. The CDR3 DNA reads TGCAGTGCTGGTTCCGGGACTAGAGGTCTGAAGGAGCAGTACTTC.